This T cell receptor (beta chain) was sequenced for a study of blood T cell repertoires in COVID-19. Authors' processing steps: Counts of nucleated cells, estimated from reference gene primer amplification, were obtained. Libraries were prepared by immunoSEQ multiplex PCR; TCRdb keeps only in-frame clonotypes and omits some of them. The V and J calls and the clone size are those of that table, but D and trimming were determined from the DNA. In the table there are some 250,000 clones, 88% of which are singletons. Germline CDR1 is WNHNN and CDR2 is SYGVQD (reference sequence). V lost 6 bases and J 2 bases, leaving 15 bases between the germline ends. This CDR3 is 15 amino acids long.

Sequencing was carried out using peripheral blood. This sequence joins TRBV10-1 and TRBJ2-3; no firm D call. The TCR was taken from a woman in her 30s with acute or convalescent COVID-19. The DNA for the CDR3 is TGCGCCAGCAGGCAATTCCGCACTTTCACAGATACGCAGTATTTT. It encodes CASRQFRTFTDTQYF.